This T cell receptor (beta chain) was documented in a study of cytomegalovirus exposure and HLA in healthy donors. Study results and caveats: Specificity of a few CMV-associated chains for CMV antigens was verified in vitro.

TCRdb's copy holds only in-frame clones and misses some; the assay was immunoSEQ multiplex PCR. In the table there are over 100,000 clones, 85% to 90% of which are singletons. About this clone itself: Antigen unknown.

The CDR3 extends over 15 amino acids. The V gene lost 5 bases and the J gene lost 7 bases, with 20 bases spanning the gap. The V gene's germline CDR1 is SGHVS and CDR2 FNYEAQ. The source of this sequence is a woman under 30 in good health and CMV-seronegative. The chain recombines TRBV7-6 with TRBJ1-2; D might be TRBD1 (6 bases). Sequencing used PBMCs. CDR3 amino acids: CASSPTNGRTAGYTF. The CDR3 DNA is TGTGCCAGCAGCCCGACTAATGGGCGGACAGCTGGCTACACCTTC. The whole variable domain, remainder taken from reference TRBV7-6 and TRBJ1-2, is GAGVSQSPRYKVTKRGQDVALRCDPISGHVSLYWYRQALGQGPEFLTYFNYEAQQDKSGLPNDRFSAERPEGSISTLTIQRTEQRDSAMYRCASSPTNGRTAGYTFGSGTRLTVV.